The clone carrying this TCR beta chain was seen a single time. The entry originates in a study of long-term antiretroviral therapy in people with HIV. For the study at large: The oldest specimens predate the 2015 immediate-ART recommendation by about a decade.

CDR1 is SEHNR and CDR2 is FQNEAQ in the germline V gene (reference sequence). This CDR3 is 14 amino acids long. Trimming removed 8 bases from V and 0 bases from J, with 10 bases in between. It was version v3.0 of the immunoSEQ assay that was run at survey level. Produced via immunoSEQ multiplex PCR; TCRdb's table is partial and in-frame only. The data hold under 30,000 clones, with 90% to 95% observed a single time. The receptor comes from a man between 45 and 60 years old with HIV. This chain links TRBV7-9 with TRBJ1-4; D unclear. The material was unsorted PBMCs, obtained just over 7.2 years after starting antiretroviral therapy. The CDR3 nucleotides are TGTGCCAGCGCCATAGCTGCAACTAATGAAAAACTGTTTTTT. This translates into CASAIAATNEKLFF. Full variable domain (rest looked up from reference TRBV7-9 and TRBJ1-4): DTGVSQNPRHKITKRGQNVTFRCDPISEHNRLYWYRQTLGQGPEFLTYFQNEAQLEKSRLLSDRFSAERPKGSFSTLEIQRTEQGDSAMYLCASAIAATNEKLFFGSGTQLSVL.